Below, 11 T cell receptor beta chains from the same sample are listed, as sequenced in a study of blood T cell repertoires in COVID-19. Some clones are missing from TCRdb's copy, which holds only in-frame ones; the method was immunoSEQ multiplex PCR. Of approximately 210,000 clones listed, around four fifths are singletons. Sequencing was performed on PBMCs or T cells enriched from blood (not recorded which). The receptor set was obtained from a man aged 40-55 years who had recovered from COVID-19.

This rearrangement joins TRBV7-2 to TRBJ1-1, with TRBD1 matching 9 bases. Germline-derived CDR1 and CDR2 are SGHTA and FQGNSA. V lost 5 bases and J lost 8; bases outside the gene matches: 15. CDR3 length: 16 amino acids. As DNA, the CDR3 is TGTGCCAGCAGCAGAAGACCCCTGCAACAGGGGGCGGAAGCTTTCTTT. Translating it yields CASSRRPLQQGAEAFF.

The V and J genes are TRBV4-3 and TRBJ2-1, with D uncertain. This CDR3 has 17 residues. The ends were cut back, 0 bases at V and 0 bases at J, with 12 bases in the middle. Germline loops: CDR1 LGHNA, CDR2 YSLEER. In DNA form, the CDR3 reads TGCGCCAGCAGCCAAGACAAGAGCTATAGCTCCTACAATGAGCAGTTCTTC. Translation: CASSQDKSYSSYNEQFF.

The rearrangement joins TRBV18 to TRBJ1-5; tentatively, D is TRBD1 (5 bases). V was cut by 5 bases and J by 3 bases, with 14 bases left in between. Germline CDR1 and CDR2: KGHSH and LQKENI. CDR3 length: 15 amino acids. The chain's CDR3 is CASSVTAGFNQPQHF. The CDR3 DNA sequence: TGTGCCAGCTCAGTGACAGCAGGTTTCAATCAGCCCCAGCATTTT.

The gene calls are TRBV3-1 (or the pseudogene TRBV3-2) and TRBJ2-7; D is possibly TRBD1 (5 bases). Germline V gives CDR1 LGHDT, CDR2 YNNKEL (reference sequence). V lost 0 bases to trimming and J lost 4 bases, with 10 bases between them. This CDR3 contains 14 residues. The CDR3 is CASSQDRVGYEQYF. In DNA form, the CDR3 reads TGTGCCAGCAGCCAAGACAGGGTAGGGTACGAGCAGTACTTC.

This chain connects TRBV5-1 to TRBJ2-5; D is perhaps TRBD1 (5 bases). From germline, CDR1 is SGHRS and CDR2 YFSETQ. Trimming left V 9 bases short and J 5 bases short, with 14 bases between. The CDR3 sequence is 12 residues long. CDR3 amino acids: CATIRVGETQYF. In DNA, the CDR3 is TGCGCCACCATCAGGGTTGGGGAGACCCAGTACTTC.

About this clone itself: One end of the junction is discordant with germline, which a read error may explain. The chain links TRBV5-1 to TRBJ2-3, with TRBD2 identical over 8 bases. CDR1 SGHRS and CDR2 YFSETQ come from the germline V gene. The CDR3 extends over 15 amino acids. Here the CDR3 DNA reads TGCGCCAGCAGTAAGGTGACTAGCGCAACAGATCCGCAGTATTTT. Protein: CASSKVTSATDPQYF.

This CDR3 is CASSEGLGEKLFF. The DNA of the CDR3 is TGTGCCAGCTCAGAAGGACTGGGGGAAAAACTGTTTTTT. The chain combines TRBV18 with TRBJ1-4; D is unresolved. Germline V gives CDR1 KGHSH, CDR2 LQKENI. The CDR3 is 13 residues long. The V end lost 5 bases, the J end lost 8 bases, and 12 bases lay between the germline ends.

V gene TRBV6-5 combines with J gene TRBJ2-2; 8 bases align to TRBD1. CDR1 is MNHEY, CDR2 SVGAGI, per germline. CDR3 length: 15 residues. The trim removed 6 bases at V and 7 bases at J, leaving 10 bases unmatched. In DNA, the CDR3 is TGTGCCAGCAGGGAGGGACAGGTCCTTCACGGGGAGCTGTTTTTT. Its protein product is CASREGQVLHGELFF.

The V gene is TRBV7-9, the J gene TRBJ2-5; 12 bases line up with TRBD2. The germline V gene has CDR1 SEHNR and CDR2 FQNEAQ (reference sequence). This CDR3 is 17 amino acids long. V dropped 7 bases and J dropped 6; count of bases not matched to a gene: 15. The CDR3 DNA is TGTGCCAGCACCGCCGAAGGGCTAGCGGGAGGGCCGAAGACCCAGTACTTC. This translates into CASTAEGLAGGPKTQYF.

The chain employs TRBV7-9 and TRBJ2-5; unclear D gene. The ends were cut back, 5 bases at V and 1 base at J, with 2 bases in the middle. This CDR3 contains 11 residues. Germline-derived CDR1 and CDR2 are SEHNR and FQNEAQ (reference sequence). For the CDR3, the DNA is TGTGCCAGCAGCCTCCAAGAGACCCAGTACTTC. This sequence encodes CASSLQETQYF.

In this sample, this clone turned up many times. The CDR3 sequence: CASSLSTTSLWASYTF. CDR3 coding DNA: TGTGCCAGCAGCTTATCGACCACCTCCCTTTGGGCTAGCTACACCTTC. The rearrangement joins TRBV7-9 to TRBJ1-2; D gene ambiguous. Trimming pared 2 bases from V and 9 bases from J, leaving 22 bases between. The CDR3 length is 16 residues. The germline gives CDR1 SEHNR, CDR2 FQNEAQ (reference sequence).